These T cell receptor beta chains were read from a single sample in a study of T cells in localized non-small cell lung cancer. Profiling relied on immunoSEQ multiplex PCR, and the TCRdb table lists in-frame clones only, not all of them. Among some 71,000 clones listed, 84% were seen once. The sample was peripheral blood, taken before any cancer treatment. Receptors originate from an older female donor with stage I lung adenocarcinoma. CDR3s include the opening cysteine and the closing phenylalanine or tryptophan. Each record gives: J gene, clone size, D gene, V gene, CDR3 DNA, CDR3 protein. D genes are given only for firm matches. The size of a clone is reported for some rows only, either as once, few or many, or as a class for expanded clones.

>TRBJ2-4|-|-|TRBV7-6
TGTGCCAGCAGCTTAAATAATGATGGGACACAGTACTTC
CASSLNNDGTQYF
>TRBJ1-1|-|TRBD1|TRBV6-6
TGTGCCAGCAGTTATGACAGGGAAAGGACTGAAGCTTTCTTT
CASSYDRERTEAFF
>TRBJ1-1|-|TRBD1|TRBV29-1
TGCAGCGTTGAAGACAACAGGGGGCGAGGGGCTTTCTTT
CSVEDNRGRGAFF
>TRBJ1-2|-|-|TRBV6-6
TGTGCCAGCAGTTACGATGGCGGCTACACCTTC
CASSYDGGYTF
>TRBJ1-1|few|-|TRBV4-2
TGTGCCAGCAGCCAAGACGGCTCGACGAACACTGAAGCTTTCTTT
CASSQDGSTNTEAFF
>TRBJ2-7|-|-|TRBV6-4
TGTGCCAGCAGTGACCACAGGGCTCCGGCCTACGAGCAGTACTTC
CASSDHRAPAYEQYF
>TRBJ2-1|-|-|TRBV30
TGTGCCTGGAGTGCACCGATTATCTCCCCCAACAATGAGCAGTTCTTC
CAWSAPIISPNNEQFF
>TRBJ2-3|-|TRBD2|TRBV6-4
TGTGCCAGCAGGGGGATTAAGACTAGCGGGAGGGCAGATACGCAGTATTTT
CASRGIKTSGRADTQYF
>TRBJ1-1|-|-|TRBV14
TGTGCCAGCAGCCGCGGGAACACTGAAGCTTTCTTT
CASSRGNTEAFF
>TRBJ2-1|once|-|TRBV21-1
TGTGCCAGCCGACGTGGCGGGGGGGCGGCCAATGAGCAGTTCTTC
CASRRGGGAANEQFF
>TRBJ2-7|few|TRBD1|TRBV6-1
TGTGCCAGCAGTGGAAGACAGGGGGGCGAGCAGTACTTC
CASSGRQGGEQYF
>TRBJ1-2|few|-|TRBV9
TGTGCCAGCAGCGCGGAGGGGCTTAACTATGGCTACACCTTC
CASSAEGLNYGYTF